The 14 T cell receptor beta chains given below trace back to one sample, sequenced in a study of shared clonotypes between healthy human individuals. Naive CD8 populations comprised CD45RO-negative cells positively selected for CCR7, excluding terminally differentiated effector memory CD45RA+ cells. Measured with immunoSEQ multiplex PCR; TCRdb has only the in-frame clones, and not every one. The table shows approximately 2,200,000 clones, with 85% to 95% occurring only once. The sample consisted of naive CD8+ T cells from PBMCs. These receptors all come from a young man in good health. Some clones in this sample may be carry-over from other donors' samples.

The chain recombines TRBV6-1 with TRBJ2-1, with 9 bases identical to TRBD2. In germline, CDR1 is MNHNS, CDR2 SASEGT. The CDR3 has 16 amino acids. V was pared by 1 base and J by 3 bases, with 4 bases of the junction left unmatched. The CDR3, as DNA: TGTGCCAGCAGTGAAGAATATAGCGGGGGCTACAATGAGCAGTTCTTC. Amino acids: CASSEEYSGGYNEQFF.

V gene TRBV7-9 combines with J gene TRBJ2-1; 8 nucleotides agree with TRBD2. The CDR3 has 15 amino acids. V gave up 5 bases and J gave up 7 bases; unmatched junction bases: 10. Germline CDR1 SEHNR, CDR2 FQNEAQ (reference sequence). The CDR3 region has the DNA TGTGCCAGCAGCGACCCCGAGCGGGAGAGGAATGAGCAGTTCTTC. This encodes CASSDPERERNEQFF. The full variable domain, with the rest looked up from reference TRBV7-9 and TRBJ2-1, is DTGVSQNPRHKITKRGQNVTFRCDPISEHNRLYWYRQTLGQGPEFLTYFQNEAQLEKSRLLSDRFSAERPKGSFSTLEIQRTEQGDSAMYLCASSDPERERNEQFFGPGTRLTVL.

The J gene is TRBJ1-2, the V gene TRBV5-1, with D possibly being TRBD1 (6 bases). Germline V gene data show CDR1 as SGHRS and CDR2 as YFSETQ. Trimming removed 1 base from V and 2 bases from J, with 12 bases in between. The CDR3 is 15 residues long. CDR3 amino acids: CASSLRQVSNYGYTF. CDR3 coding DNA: TGCGCCAGCAGCTTGAGACAGGTGTCCAACTATGGCTACACCTTC.

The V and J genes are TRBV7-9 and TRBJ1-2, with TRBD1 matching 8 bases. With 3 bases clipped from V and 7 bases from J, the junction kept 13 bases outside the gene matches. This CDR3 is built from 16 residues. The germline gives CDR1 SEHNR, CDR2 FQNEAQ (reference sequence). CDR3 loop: CASSFVQPQGAVGYTF. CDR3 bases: TGTGCCAGCAGCTTTGTCCAGCCGCAGGGGGCTGTTGGCTACACCTTC.

The CDR3 DNA reads TGTGCCAGCAGTTACTCGAGCCTATATGGCTACACCTTC. Residues: CASSYSSLYGYTF. This chain joins TRBV6-6 and TRBJ1-2, with D unresolved. Germline V gene data show CDR1 as MNHNY and CDR2 as SVGAGI (reference sequence). This CDR3 is 13 amino acids long. V was clipped by 0 bases and J by 5 bases, with 7 bases between them.

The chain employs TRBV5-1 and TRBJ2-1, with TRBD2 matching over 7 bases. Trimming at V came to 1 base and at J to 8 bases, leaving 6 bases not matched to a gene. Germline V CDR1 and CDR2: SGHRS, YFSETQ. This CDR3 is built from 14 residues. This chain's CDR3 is CASSLSSGVDEQFF. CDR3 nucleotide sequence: TGCGCCAGCAGCTTGTCGAGCGGGGTTGATGAGCAGTTCTTC. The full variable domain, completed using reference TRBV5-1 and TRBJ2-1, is KAGVTQTPRYLIKTRGQQVTLSCSPISGHRSVSWYQQTPGQGLQFLFEYFSETQRNKGNFPGRFSGRQFSNSRSEMNVSTLELGDSALYLCASSLSSGVDEQFFGPGTRLTVL.

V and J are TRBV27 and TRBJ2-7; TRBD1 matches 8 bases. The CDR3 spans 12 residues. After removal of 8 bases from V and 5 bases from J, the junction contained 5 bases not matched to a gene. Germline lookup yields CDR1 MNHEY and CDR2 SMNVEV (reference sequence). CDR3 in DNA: TGTGCCAGCCGGGACAGGATCCACGAGCAGTACTTC. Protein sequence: CASRDRIHEQYF.

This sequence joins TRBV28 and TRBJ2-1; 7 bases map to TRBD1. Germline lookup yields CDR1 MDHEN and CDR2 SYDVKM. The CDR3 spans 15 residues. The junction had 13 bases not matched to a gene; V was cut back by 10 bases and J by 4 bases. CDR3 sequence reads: CATSENRGLYNEQFF. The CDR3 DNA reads TGTGCCACTTCCGAAAACAGGGGTTTATACAATGAGCAGTTCTTC.

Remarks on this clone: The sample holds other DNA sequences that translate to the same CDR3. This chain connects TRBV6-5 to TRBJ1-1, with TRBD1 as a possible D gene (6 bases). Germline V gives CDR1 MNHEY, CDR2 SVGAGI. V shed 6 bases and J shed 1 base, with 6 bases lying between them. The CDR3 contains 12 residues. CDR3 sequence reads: CASSRGNTEAFF. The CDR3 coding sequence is TGTGCCAGCAGCAGGGGGAACACTGAAGCTTTCTTT.

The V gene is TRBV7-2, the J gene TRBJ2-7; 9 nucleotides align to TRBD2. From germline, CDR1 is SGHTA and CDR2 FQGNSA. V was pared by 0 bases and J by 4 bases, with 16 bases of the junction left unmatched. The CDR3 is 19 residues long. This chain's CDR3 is CASSLAGTSTQVRRYEQYF. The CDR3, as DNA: TGTGCCAGCAGCTTAGCGGGGACTAGCACCCAAGTAAGAAGGTACGAGCAGTACTTC.

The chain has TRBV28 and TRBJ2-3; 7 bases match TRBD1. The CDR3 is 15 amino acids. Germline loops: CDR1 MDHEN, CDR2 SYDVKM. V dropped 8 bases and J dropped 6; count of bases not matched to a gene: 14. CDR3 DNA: TGTGCCAGCTGGGGTAGGGGGACAGACTTTGATACGCAGTATTTT. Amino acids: CASWGRGTDFDTQYF.

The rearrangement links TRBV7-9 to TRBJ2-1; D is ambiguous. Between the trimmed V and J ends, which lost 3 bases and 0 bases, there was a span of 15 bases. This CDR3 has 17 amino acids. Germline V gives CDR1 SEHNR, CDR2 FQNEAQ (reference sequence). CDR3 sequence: CASSFSSASSSYNEQFF. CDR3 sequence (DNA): TGTGCCAGCAGCTTTAGTTCAGCCTCTAGCTCCTACAATGAGCAGTTCTTC.

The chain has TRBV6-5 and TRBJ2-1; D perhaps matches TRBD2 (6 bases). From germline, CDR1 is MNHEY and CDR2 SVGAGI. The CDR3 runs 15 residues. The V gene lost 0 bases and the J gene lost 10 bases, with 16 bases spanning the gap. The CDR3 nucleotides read TGTGCCAGCAGTTACTCGAGACTAGGAAACGAAGAGCAGTTCTTC. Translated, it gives CASSYSRLGNEEQFF.

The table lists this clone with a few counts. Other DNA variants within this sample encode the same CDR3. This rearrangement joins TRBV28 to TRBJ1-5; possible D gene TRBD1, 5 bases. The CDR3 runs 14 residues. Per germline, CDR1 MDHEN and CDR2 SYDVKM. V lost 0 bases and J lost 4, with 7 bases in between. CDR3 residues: CASSLWGLNQPQHF. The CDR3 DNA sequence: TGTGCCAGCAGTTTATGGGGACTTAATCAGCCCCAGCATTTT.